Given below is one TCR beta chain in context. Using immunoSEQ multiplex PCR, the repertoire was profiled, and TCRdb retains in-frame clones only, with some absent. The table lists 250,000 to 300,000 clones, around 92% of them singletons. The source of the sample is a study of blood T cell repertoires in COVID-19. Study overall: From T cells, B-cell-depleted T cells, or PBMCs came the material, which was cDNA or gDNA.

V lost 5 bases and J lost 1, with 14 bases in between. This CDR3 is 15 amino acids long. Looked up from germline, CDR1 is MDHEN and CDR2 is SYDVKM. Participants were aged about 18 to 100 years from approximately 25 US areas. The V call is TRBV28, the J call TRBJ1-1, with D perhaps matching TRBD1 (6 bases). This sequence originates from a woman aged 55-70 years who had recovered from COVID-19. The sequenced sample consisted of PBMCs or T cells enriched from blood (not recorded which). This CDR3 is CASSTQGLGNTEAFF. The CDR3 coding sequence is TGTGCCAGCAGTACGCAGGGGTTGGGGAACACTGAAGCTTTCTTT.